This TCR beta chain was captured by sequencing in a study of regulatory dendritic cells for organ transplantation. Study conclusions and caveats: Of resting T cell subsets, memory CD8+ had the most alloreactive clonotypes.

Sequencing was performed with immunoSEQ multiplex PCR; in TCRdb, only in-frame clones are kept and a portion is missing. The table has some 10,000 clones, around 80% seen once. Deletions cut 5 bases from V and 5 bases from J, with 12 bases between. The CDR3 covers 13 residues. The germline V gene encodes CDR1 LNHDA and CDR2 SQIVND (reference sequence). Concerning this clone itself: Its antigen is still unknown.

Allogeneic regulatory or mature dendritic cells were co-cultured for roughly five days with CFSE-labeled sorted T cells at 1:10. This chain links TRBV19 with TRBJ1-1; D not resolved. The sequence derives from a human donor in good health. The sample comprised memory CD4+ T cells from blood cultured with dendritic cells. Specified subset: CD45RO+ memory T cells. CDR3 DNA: TGTGCCAGTAGTTTTGGGAAGAAGACTGAAGCTTTCTTT. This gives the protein CASSFGKKTEAFF.